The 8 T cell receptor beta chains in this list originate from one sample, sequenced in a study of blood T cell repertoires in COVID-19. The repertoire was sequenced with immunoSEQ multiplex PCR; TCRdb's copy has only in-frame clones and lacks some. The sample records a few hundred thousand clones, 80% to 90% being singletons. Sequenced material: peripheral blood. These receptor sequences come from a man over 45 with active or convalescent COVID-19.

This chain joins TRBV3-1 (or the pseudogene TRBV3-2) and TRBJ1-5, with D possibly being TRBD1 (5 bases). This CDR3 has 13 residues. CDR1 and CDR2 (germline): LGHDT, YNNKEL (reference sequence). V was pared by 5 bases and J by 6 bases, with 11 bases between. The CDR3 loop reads CASSRGRGQPQHF. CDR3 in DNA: TGTGCCAGCAGCAGGGGAAGGGGTCAGCCCCAGCATTTT.

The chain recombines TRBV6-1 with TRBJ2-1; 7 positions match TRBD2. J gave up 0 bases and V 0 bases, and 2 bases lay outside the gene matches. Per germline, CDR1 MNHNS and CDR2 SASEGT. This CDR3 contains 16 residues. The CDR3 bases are TGTGCCAGCAGTGAAGCGGGCGGGGGCTCCTACAATGAGCAGTTCTTC. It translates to CASSEAGGGSYNEQFF.

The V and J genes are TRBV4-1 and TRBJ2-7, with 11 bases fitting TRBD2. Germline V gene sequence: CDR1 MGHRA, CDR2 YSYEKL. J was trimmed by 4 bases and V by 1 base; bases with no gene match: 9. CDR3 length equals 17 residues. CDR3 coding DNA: TGCGCCAGCAGCCAAGTCAATATGGGACTAGCGGAGTACGAGCAGTACTTC. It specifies CASSQVNMGLAEYEQYF.

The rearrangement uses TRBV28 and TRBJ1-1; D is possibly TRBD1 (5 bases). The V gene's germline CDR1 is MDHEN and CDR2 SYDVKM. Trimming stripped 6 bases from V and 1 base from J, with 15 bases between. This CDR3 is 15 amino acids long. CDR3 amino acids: CASSPARDWNTEAFF. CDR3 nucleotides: TGTGCCAGCAGCCCCGCCAGGGACTGGAACACTGAAGCTTTCTTT.

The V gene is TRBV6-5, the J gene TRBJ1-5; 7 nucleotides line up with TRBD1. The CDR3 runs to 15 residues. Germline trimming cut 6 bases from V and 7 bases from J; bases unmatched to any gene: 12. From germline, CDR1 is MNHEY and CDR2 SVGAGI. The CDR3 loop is CASRRGQELRQPQHF. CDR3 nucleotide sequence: TGTGCCAGCAGGCGCGGACAGGAATTACGACAGCCCCAGCATTTT.

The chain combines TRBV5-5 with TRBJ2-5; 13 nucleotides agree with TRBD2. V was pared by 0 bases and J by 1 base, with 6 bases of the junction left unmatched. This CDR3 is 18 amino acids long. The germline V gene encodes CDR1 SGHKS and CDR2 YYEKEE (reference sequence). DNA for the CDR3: TGTGCCAGCAGCTTGGGACTAGCGGGAGGCGTTGTCCAAGAGACCCAGTACTTC. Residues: CASSLGLAGGVVQETQYF.

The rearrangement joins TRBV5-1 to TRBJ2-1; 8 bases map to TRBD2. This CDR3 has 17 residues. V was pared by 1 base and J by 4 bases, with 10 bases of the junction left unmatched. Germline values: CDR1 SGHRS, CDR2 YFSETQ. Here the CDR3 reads CASSLTTSGDLYNEQFF. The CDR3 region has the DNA TGCGCCAGCAGCTTGACCACTAGCGGAGACCTGTACAATGAGCAGTTCTTC. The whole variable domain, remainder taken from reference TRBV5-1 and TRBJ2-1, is KAGVTQTPRYLIKTRGQQVTLSCSPISGHRSVSWYQQTPGQGLQFLFEYFSETQRNKGNFPGRFSGRQFSNSRSEMNVSTLELGDSALYLCASSLTTSGDLYNEQFFGPGTRLTVL.

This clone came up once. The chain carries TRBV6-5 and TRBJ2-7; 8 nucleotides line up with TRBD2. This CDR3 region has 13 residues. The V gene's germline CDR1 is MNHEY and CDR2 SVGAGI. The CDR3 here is CTTRREDFYEQYF. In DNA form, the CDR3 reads TGTACAACACGGCGGGAGGACTTTTACGAGCAGTACTTC.